The text below deals with one TCR beta chain. The antigen is not known. Data came from immunoSEQ multiplex PCR; TCRdb stores just in-frame clones and leaves some out. Of 35,000 to 45,000 clones in the sample, around 87% were seen once. Patients all relapsed after autologous stem cell transplantation, and there was variation in brentuximab vedotin exposure. Complete response, partial response or progressive disease made up the best responses. This sample is part of a study of PD-1 blockade in classical Hodgkin lymphoma. Study results and caveats: A reduction in baseline TCR diversity was reportedly seen in newly diagnosed patients relative to healthy donors. The causes of the repertoire differences, possibly disease activity or prior therapy, remain undefined. By C4D1 there was a significant rise in CD4+ TCR diversity but not in CD8+ TCR diversity.

This TCR was recovered from a human donor with classical Hodgkin lymphoma. The material sequenced was peripheral blood mononuclear cells (PBMCs), taken at baseline.

The CDR3 is CASSQLPGQAGVDTEAFF. The DNA for the CDR3 is TGCGCCAGCAGCCAACTACCGGGACAGGCAGGAGTGGACACTGAAGCTTTCTTT. The chain combines TRBV4-1 with TRBJ1-1; the match to TRBD1 covers 8 bases. V lost 2 bases and J lost 3; bases outside the gene matches: 14. Germline CDR1 and CDR2: MGHRA and YSYEKL. CDR3 size: 18 residues.